The entry that follows covers one TCR beta chain sequence. This entry comes from a study of blood T cell repertoires in COVID-19. Study-level information: The United States, Italy and Spain were the sources of the acute and convalescent COVID-19 samples.

Authors' data handling: It was from reference gene primer amplification that nucleated cell counts were estimated. Data came from immunoSEQ multiplex PCR; TCRdb stores just in-frame clones and leaves some out. That table is the source of V, J and clone size, and D and trimming were worked out from the DNA. The table includes 120,000 to 150,000 clones, approximately 78% detected once. With 7 bases removed from V and 6 bases from J, the gap between germline ends came to 16 bases. Germline V gene lookup returns CDR1 ENHRY and CDR2 SYGVKD. The CDR3 extends over 13 amino acids. Sample: peripheral blood. This receptor was taken from a woman aged 80 or over with acute or convalescent COVID-19. This chain links TRBV10-3 with TRBJ2-7, with a tentative D call TRBD1 (5 bases). The CDR3 DNA reads TGTGCCATCAAACAGGTTGGGTTGGGCGAGCAGTACTTC. Amino acid sequence: CAIKQVGLGEQYF.